The present entry profiles one TCR beta chain with its context. Its specificity is not known. The entry originates in a study of T cell clonotyping in hematopoietic cell transplantation. For the study at large: Recipients' pretransplant samples followed cytoreduction.

The sample's time point: recipient sample about 28 days before transplant, after cytoreduction. Broader study findings: After transplant, recipient diversity fell while pathologically expanded clonotypes grew through day 180.

This table comes from immunoSEQ multiplex PCR, and its TCRdb copy is limited to in-frame clones, with some not included. The sample carries 49,000 or so clones, around 83% recorded once. The CDR3 is 17 amino acids. Germline V gene lookup returns CDR1 SEHNR and CDR2 FQNEAQ (reference sequence). Trimming removed 3 bases from V and 4 bases from J; junction bases left unmatched: 11. This receptor was identified in a man aged 55 to 70 with myelodysplastic syndrome. Some clones in this sample may be carry-over from other donors' samples. The sample here was peripheral blood mononuclear cells, taken before stem cell transplant. This sequence joins TRBV7-9 and TRBJ2-5, with 10 bases that match TRBD2. This CDR3 is CASSLGWSGGASETQYF. The CDR3 DNA is TGTGCCAGCAGCTTGGGTTGGAGCGGGGGGGCCTCAGAGACCCAGTACTTC. Complete variable domain (other parts from reference TRBV7-9 and TRBJ2-5): DTGVSQNPRHKITKRGQNVTFRCDPISEHNRLYWYRQTLGQGPEFLTYFQNEAQLEKSRLLSDRFSAERPKGSFSTLEIQRTEQGDSAMYLCASSLGWSGGASETQYFGPGTRLLVL.